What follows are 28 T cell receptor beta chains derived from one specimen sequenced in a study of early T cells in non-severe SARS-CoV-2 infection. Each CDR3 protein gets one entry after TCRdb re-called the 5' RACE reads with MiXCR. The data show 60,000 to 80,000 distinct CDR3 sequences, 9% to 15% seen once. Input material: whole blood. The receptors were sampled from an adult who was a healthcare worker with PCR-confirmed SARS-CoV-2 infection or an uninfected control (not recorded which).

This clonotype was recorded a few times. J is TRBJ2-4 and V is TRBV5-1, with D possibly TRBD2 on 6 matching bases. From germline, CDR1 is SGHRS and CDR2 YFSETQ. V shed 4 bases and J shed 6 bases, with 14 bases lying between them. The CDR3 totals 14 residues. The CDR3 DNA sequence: TGCGCCAGCAGCCCTGGGACTGGGTCAAACATTCAGTACTTC. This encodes CASSPGTGSNIQYF.

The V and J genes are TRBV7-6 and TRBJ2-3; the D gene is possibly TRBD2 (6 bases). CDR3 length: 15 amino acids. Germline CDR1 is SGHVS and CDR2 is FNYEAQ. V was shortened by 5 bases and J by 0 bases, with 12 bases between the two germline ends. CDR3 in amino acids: CASSPGGHSTDTQYF. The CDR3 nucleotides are TGTGCCAGCAGCCCCGGGGGTCACAGCACAGATACGCAGTATTTT.

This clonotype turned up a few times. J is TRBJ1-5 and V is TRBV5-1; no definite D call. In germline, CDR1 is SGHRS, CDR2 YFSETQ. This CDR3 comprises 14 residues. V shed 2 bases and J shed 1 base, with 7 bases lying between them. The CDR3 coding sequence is TGCGCCAGCAGCTTCGAGGGAAGCAATCAGCCCCAGCATTTT. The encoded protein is CASSFEGSNQPQHF.

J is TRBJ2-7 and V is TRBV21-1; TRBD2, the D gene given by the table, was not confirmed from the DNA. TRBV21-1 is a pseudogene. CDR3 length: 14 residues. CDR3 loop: CASSSREHRYEQYF. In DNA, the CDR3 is TGTGCCAGCAGCTCACGGGAGCACCGCTACGAGCAGTACTTC.

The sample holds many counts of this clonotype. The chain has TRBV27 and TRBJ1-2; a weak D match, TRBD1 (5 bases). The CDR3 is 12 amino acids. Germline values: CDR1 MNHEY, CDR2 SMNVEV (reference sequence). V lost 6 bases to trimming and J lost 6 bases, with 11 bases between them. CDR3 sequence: CASRSREDGYTF. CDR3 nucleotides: TGTGCCAGCAGGTCCAGGGAGGATGGCTACACCTTC.

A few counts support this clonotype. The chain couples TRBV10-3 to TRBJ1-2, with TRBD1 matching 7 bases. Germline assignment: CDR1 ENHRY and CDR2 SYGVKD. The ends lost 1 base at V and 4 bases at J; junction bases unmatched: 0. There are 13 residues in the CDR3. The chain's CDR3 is CAISEWDSYGYTF. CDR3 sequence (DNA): TGTGCCATCAGTGAGTGGGACAGCTATGGCTACACCTTC.

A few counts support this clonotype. The CDR3 coding sequence is TGTGCCAGCAGCTTGAGGGATGAGCAGTTCTTC. This codes for CASSLRDEQFF. V usage is TRBV5-4 and J usage is TRBJ2-1; D remains unclear. The CDR3 spans 11 residues. Trimming stripped 1 base from V and 8 bases from J, with 4 bases between. CDR1 SGHNT and CDR2 YYREEE come from the germline V gene (reference sequence).

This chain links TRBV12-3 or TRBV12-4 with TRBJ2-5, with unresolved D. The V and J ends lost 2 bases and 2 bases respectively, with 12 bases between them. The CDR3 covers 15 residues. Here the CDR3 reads CASSLTRWFQETQYF. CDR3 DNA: TGTGCCAGCAGTTTAACCCGATGGTTTCAAGAGACCCAGTACTTC.

The CDR3 DNA reads as TGTGCCAGCAGCAGGGACTACCAAGAGACCCAGTACTTC. Its translation is CASSRDYQETQYF. The rearrangement uses TRBV11-2 and TRBJ2-5; maybe TRBD2 (6 bases). This CDR3 region has 13 residues. The V gene's germline CDR1 is SGHAT and CDR2 FQNNGV. V lost 5 bases and J 0 bases, leaving 7 bases between the germline ends.

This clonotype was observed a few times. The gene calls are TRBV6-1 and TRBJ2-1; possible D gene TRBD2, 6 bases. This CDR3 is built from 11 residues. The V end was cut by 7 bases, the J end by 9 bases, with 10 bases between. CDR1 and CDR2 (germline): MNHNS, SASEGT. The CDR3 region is CASKEGSEQFF. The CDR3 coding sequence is TGTGCCAGCAAGGAGGGGAGTGAGCAGTTCTTC.

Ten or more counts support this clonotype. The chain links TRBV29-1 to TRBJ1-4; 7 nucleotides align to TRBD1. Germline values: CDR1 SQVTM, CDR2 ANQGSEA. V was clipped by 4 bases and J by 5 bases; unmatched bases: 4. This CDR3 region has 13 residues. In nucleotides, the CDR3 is TGCAGCGTTGCCCGACAGGGCAATGAAAAACTGTTTTTT. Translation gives CSVARQGNEKLFF. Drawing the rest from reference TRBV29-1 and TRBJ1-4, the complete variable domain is SAVISQKPSRDICQRGTSLTIQCQVDSQVTMMFWYRQQPGQSLTLIATANQGSEATYESGFVIDKFPISRPNLTFSTLTVSNMSPEDSSIYLCSVARQGNEKLFFGSGTQLSVL.

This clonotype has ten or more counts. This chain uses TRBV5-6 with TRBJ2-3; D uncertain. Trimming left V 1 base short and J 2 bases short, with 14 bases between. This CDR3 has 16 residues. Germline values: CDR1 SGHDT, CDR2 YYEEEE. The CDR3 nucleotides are TGTGCCAGCAGCTTGTCGCTAGATCCGATCACAGATACGCAGTATTTT. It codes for CASSLSLDPITDTQYF.

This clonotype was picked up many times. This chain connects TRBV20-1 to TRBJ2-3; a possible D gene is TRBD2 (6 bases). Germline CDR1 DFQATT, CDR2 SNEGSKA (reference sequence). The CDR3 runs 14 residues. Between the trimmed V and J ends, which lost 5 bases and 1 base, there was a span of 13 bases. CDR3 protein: CSAPLWEGTDTQYF. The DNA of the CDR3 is TGCAGTGCTCCCCTCTGGGAGGGCACAGATACGCAGTATTTT.

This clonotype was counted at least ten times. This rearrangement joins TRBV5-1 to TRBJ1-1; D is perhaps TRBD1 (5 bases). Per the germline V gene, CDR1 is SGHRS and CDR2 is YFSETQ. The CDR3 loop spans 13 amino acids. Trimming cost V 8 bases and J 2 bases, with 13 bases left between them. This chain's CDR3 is CASFQGINTEAFF. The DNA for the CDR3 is TGCGCCAGTTTCCAGGGTATAAACACTGAAGCTTTCTTT.

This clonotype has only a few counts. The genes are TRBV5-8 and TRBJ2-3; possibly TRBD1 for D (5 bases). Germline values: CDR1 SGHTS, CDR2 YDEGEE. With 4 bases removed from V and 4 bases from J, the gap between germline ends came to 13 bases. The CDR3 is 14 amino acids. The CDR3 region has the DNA TGTGCCAGCAGCGTCGGAGTAGGGGCAGATACGCAGTATTTT. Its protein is CASSVGVGADTQYF.

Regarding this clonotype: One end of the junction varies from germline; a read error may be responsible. CDR3 amino acids: CTSSYSSRGVGAFF. The CDR3 DNA reads as TGTACCAGCAGTTACTCGTCGAGGGGAGTGGGTGCTTTCTTT. This chain joins TRBV6-6 and TRBJ1-1, with D tentatively TRBD1 (5 bases). The germline V gene has CDR1 MNHNY and CDR2 SVGAGI (reference sequence). The CDR3 loop spans 14 amino acids.

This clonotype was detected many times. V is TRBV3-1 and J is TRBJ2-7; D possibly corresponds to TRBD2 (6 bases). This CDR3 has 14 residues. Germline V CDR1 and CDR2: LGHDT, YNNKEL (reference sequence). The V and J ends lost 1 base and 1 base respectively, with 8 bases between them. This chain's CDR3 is CASSQGGGSYEQYF. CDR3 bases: TGTGCCAGCAGCCAAGGCGGAGGGTCCTACGAGCAGTACTTC.

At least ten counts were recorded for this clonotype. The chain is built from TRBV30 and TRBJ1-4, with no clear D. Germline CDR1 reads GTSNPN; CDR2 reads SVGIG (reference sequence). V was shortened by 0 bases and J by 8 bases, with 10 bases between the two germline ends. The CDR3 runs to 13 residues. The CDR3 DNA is TGTGCCTGGAGTGTACGAAGGGCCGAAAAACTGTTTTTT. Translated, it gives CAWSVRRAEKLFF.

In DNA, the CDR3 is TGTGCCAGCAGTCTATCGATGGAAACTGAAGCTTTCTTT. It yields the protein CASSLSMETEAFF. V gene TRBV12-3 or TRBV12-4 combines with J gene TRBJ1-1; D is undetermined. Trimming pared 5 bases from V and 5 bases from J, leaving 12 bases between. This CDR3 comprises 13 residues.

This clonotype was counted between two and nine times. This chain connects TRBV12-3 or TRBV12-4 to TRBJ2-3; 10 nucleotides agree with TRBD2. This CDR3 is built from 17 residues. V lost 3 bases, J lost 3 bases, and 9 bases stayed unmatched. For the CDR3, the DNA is TGTGCCAGCAGTTTTGGGCTAGCGGGGGCCTCGACAGATACGCAGTATTTT. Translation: CASSFGLAGASTDTQYF.

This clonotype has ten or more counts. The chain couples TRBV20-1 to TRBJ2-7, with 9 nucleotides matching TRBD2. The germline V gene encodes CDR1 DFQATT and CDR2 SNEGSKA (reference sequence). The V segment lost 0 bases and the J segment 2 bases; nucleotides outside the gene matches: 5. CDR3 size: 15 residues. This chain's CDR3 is CSARDWGLATYEQYF. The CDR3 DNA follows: TGCAGTGCTAGAGATTGGGGACTAGCAACCTACGAGCAGTACTTC.

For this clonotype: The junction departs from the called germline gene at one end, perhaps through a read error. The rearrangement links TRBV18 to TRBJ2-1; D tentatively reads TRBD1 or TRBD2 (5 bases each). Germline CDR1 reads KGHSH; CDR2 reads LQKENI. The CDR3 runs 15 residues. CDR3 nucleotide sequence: TGTGCCAGCTCCCCACGGGGCCCTGGGTACAATGAGCAGTTCTTC. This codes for CASSPRGPGYNEQFF.

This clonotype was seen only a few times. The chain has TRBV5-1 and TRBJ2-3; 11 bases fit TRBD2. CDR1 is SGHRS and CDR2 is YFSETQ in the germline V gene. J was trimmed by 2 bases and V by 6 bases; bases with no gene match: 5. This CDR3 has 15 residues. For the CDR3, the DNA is TGCGCCAGCAAGACTAGCGGGACTCCCACAGATACGCAGTATTTT. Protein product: CASKTSGTPTDTQYF.

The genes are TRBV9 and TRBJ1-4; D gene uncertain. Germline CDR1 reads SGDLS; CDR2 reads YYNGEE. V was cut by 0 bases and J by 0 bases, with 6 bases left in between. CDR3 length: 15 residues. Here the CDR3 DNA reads TGTGCCAGCAGCGTAGGGTTAACAACTAATGAAAAACTGTTTTTT. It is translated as CASSVGLTTNEKLFF.

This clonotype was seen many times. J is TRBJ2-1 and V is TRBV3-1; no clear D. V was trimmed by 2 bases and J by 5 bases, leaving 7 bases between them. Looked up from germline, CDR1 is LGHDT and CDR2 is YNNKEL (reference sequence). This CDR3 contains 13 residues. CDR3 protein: CASSQNRHNEQFF. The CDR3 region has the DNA TGTGCCAGCAGCCAAAACCGTCACAATGAGCAGTTCTTC.

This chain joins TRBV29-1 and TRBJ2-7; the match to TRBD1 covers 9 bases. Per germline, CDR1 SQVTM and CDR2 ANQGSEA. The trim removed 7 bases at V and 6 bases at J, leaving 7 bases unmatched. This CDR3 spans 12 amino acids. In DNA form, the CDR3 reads TGCAGCGCCGGGGACAGGGCGGGCGAGCAGTACTTC. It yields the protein CSAGDRAGEQYF.

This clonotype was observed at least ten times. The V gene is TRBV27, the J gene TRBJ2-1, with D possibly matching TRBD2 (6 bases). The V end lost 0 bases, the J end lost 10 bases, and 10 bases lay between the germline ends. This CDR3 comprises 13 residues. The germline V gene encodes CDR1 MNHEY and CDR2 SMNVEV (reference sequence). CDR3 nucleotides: TGTGCCAGCAGTTTATCGGGGGGAAGGGAGCAGTTCTTC. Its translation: CASSLSGGREQFF.

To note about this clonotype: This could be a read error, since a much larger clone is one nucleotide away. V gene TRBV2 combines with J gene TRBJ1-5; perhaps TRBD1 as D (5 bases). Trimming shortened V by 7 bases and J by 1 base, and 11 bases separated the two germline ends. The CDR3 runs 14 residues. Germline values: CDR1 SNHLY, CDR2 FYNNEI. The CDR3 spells CASNLDNSNQPQHF. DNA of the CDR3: TGTGCCAGCAATTTGGACAACAGCAATCAGCCCCAGCATTTT.